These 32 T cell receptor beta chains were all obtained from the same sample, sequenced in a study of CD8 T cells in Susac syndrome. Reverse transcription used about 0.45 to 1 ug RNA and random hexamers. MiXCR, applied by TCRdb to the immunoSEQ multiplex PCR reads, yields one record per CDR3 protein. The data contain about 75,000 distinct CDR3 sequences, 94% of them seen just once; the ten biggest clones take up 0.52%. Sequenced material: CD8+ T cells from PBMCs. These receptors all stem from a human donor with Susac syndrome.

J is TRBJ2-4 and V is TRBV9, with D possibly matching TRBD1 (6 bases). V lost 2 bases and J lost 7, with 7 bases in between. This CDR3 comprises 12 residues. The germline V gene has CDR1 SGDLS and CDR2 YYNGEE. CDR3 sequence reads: CASSVTGNIQYF. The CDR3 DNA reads TGTGCCAGCAGCGTTACAGGGAACATTCAGTACTTC.

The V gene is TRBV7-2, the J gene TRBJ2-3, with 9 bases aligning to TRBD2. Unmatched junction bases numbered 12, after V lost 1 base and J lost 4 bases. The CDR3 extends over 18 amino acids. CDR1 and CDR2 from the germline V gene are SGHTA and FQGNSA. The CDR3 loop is CASSLVLRGGPTADTQYF. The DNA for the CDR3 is TGTGCCAGCAGCTTAGTGTTGCGGGGGGGTCCCACGGCAGATACGCAGTATTTT.

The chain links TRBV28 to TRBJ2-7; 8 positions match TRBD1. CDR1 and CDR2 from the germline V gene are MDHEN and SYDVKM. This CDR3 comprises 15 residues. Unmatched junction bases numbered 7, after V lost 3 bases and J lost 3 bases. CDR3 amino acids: CASSFNRDRFYEQYF. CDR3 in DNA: TGTGCCAGCAGTTTCAACCGGGACAGGTTCTACGAGCAGTACTTC.

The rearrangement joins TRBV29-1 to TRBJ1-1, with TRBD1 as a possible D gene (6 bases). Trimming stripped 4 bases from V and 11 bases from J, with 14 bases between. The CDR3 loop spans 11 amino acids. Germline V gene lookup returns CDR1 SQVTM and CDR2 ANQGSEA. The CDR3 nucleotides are TGCAGCGTTGCCCTTACAGGGCACGCTTTCTTT. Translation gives CSVALTGHAFF.

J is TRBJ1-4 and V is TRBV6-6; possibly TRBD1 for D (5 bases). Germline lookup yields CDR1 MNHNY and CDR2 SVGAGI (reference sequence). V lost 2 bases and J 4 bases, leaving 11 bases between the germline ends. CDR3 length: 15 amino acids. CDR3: CASSYLGGLNEKLFF. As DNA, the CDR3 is TGTGCCAGCAGTTACCTCGGGGGTCTTAATGAAAAACTGTTTTTT.

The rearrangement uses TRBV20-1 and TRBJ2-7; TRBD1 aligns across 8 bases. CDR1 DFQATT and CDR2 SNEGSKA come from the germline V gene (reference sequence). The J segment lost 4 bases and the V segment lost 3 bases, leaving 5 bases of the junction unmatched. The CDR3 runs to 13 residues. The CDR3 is CSARDRAAYEQYF. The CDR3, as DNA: TGCAGTGCTAGGGACAGGGCTGCGTACGAGCAGTACTTC.

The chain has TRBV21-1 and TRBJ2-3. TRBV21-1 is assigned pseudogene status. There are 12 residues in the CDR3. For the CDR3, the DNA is TGTGCCAGCCCAGCGCACACAGATACGCAGTATTTT. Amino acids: CASPAHTDTQYF.

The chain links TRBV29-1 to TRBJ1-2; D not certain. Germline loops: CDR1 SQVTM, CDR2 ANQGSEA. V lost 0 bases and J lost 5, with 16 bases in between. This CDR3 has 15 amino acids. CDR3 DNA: TGCAGCGTTGAAGAAGAACGGGCCAGTGGTTATGGCTACACCTTC. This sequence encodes CSVEEERASGYGYTF.

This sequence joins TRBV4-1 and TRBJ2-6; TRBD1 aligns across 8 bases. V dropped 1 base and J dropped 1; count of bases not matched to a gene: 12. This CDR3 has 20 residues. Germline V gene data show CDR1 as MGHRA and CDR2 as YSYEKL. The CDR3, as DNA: TGCGCCAGCAGCCAAGGACCCCCCGGGACAGGCTTATCTGGGGCCAACGTCCTGACTTTC. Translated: CASSQGPPGTGLSGANVLTF.

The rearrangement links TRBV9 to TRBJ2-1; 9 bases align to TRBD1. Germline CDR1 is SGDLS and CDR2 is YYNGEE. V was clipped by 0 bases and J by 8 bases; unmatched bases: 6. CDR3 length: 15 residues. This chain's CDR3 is CASSVARTGVDEQFF. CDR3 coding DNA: TGTGCCAGCAGCGTAGCTAGGACAGGGGTCGATGAGCAGTTCTTC.

The CDR3 DNA reads TGTGCCAGCAGTTTGGGGCAGAAACAGGGCTACACCTTC. Its protein is CASSLGQKQGYTF. The chain uses TRBV12-3 or TRBV12-4 and TRBJ1-2; a possible D gene is TRBD1 (5 bases). The V end lost 3 bases, the J end lost 8 bases, and 13 bases lay between the germline ends. The CDR3 is made up of 13 amino acids.

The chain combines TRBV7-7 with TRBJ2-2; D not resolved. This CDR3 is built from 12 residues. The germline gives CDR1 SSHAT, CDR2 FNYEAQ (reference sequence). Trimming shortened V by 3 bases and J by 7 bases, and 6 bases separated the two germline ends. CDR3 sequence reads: CASSFPGGELFF. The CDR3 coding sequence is TGTGCCAGCAGCTTCCCGGGCGGGGAGCTGTTTTTT.

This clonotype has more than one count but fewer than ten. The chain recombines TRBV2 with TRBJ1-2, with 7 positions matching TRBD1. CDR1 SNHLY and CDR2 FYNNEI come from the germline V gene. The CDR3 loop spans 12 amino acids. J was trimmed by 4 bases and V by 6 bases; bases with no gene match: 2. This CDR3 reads CASRGTVYGYTF. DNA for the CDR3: TGTGCCAGCAGGGGGACAGTCTATGGCTACACCTTC.

For the CDR3, the DNA is TGTGCCAGCAGCTTACTTAGGAGGGCGAACACTGAAGCTTTCTTT. Translating gives CASSLLRRANTEAFF. This chain links TRBV7-8 with TRBJ1-1, with D uncertain. Germline lookup yields CDR1 SGHVS and CDR2 FQNEAQ. V lost 2 bases, J lost 1 base, and 11 bases lay in between. CDR3 length: 15 amino acids.

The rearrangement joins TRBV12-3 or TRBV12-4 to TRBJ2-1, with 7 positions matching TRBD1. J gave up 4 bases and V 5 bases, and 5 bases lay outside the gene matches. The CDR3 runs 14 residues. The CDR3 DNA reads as TGTGCCAGCAGTCCCGGACAGGTATACAATGAGCAGTTCTTC. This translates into CASSPGQVYNEQFF.

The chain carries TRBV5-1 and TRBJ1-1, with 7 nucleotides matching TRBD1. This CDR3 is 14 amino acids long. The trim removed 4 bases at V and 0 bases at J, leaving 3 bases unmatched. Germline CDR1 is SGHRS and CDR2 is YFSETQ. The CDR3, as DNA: TGCGCCAGCAGCCGGGACAGATTGAACACTGAAGCTTTCTTT. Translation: CASSRDRLNTEAFF.

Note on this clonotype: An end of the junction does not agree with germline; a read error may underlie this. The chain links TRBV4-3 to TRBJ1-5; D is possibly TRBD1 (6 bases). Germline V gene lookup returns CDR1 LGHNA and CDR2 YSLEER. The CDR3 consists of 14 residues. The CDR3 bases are TGCGCCAGCAGCCAGGACGCAGGGGATCAGCTCCAGCATTTT. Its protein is CASSQDAGDQLQHF.

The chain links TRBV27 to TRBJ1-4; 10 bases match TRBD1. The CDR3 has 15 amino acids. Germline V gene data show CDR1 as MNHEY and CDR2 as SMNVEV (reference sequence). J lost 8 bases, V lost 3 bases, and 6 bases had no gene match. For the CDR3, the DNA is TGTGCCAGCAGTTTGACAGGGGGCGCGCGAGAAAAACTGTTTTTT. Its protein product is CASSLTGGAREKLFF. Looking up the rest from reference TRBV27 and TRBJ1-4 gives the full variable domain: EAQVTQNPRYLITVTGKKLTVTCSQNMNHEYMSWYRQDPGLGLRQIYYSMNVEVTDKGDVPEGYKVSRKEKRNFPLILESPSPNQTSLYFCASSLTGGAREKLFFGSGTQLSVL.

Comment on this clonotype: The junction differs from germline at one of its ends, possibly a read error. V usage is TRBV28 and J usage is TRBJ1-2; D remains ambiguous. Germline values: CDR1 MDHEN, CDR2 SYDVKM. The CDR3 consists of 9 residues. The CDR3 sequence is CASSPGPDF. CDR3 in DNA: TGTGCCAGCAGTCCCGGGCCTGATTTC.

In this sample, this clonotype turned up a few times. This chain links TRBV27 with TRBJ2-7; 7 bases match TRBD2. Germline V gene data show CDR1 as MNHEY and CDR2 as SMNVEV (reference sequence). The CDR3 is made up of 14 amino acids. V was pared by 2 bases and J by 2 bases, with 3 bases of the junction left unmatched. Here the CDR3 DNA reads TGTGCCAGCAGTTTAGCAGCGGGACCCTACGAGCAGTACTTC. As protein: CASSLAAGPYEQYF.

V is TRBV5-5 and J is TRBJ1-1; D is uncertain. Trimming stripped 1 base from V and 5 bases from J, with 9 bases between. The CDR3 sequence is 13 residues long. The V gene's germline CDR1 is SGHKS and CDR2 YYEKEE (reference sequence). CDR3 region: CASSLRGPTEAFF. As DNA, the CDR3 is TGTGCCAGCAGCTTGCGCGGGCCAACTGAAGCTTTCTTT.

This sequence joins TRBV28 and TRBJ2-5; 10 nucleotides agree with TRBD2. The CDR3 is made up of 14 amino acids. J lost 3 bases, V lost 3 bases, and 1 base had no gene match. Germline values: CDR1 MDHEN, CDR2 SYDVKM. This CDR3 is CASSFLAGEETQYF. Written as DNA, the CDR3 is TGTGCCAGCAGTTTCCTAGCGGGGGAAGAGACCCAGTACTTC.

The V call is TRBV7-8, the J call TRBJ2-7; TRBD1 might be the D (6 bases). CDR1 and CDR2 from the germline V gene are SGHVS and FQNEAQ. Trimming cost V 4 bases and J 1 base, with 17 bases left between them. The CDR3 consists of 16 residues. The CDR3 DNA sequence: TGTGCCAGCAGCTCACGACAGGCCGAAGATTCCTACGAGCAGTACTTC. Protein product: CASSSRQAEDSYEQYF.

The CDR3 region has the DNA TGTGCCACCAGTGATTTAGGGATTAATCAGCCCCAGCATTTT. Amino acid sequence: CATSDLGINQPQHF. The chain joins TRBV24-1 to TRBJ1-5; D is unclear. The CDR3 extends over 14 amino acids. V lost 1 base to trimming and J lost 4 bases, with 7 bases between them. CDR1 and CDR2 (germline): KGHDR, SFDVKD.

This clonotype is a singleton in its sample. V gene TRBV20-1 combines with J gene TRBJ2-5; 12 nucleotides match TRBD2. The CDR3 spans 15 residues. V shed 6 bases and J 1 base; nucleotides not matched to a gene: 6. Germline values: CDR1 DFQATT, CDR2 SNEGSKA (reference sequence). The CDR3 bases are TGCAGTGCACAGACTAGCGGGGGACTCCAAGAGACCCAGTACTTC. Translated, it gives CSAQTSGGLQETQYF.

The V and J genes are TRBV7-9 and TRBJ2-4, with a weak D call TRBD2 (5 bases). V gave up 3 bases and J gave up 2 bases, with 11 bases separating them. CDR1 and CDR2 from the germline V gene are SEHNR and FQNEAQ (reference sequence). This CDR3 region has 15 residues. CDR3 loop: CASSFGEETKNIQYF. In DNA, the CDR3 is TGTGCCAGCAGCTTCGGGGAAGAGACCAAAAACATTCAGTACTTC.

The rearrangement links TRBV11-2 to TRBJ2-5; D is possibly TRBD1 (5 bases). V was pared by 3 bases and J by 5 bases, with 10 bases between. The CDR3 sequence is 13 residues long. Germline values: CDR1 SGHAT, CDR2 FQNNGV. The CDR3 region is CASSLPGLETQYF. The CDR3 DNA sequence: TGTGCCAGCAGCTTGCCAGGGCTGGAGACCCAGTACTTC.

In nucleotides, the CDR3 is TGTGCCAGCAGCAGCTCCGGGACAGGGAATGAAAAACTGTTTTTT. This codes for CASSSSGTGNEKLFF. The rearrangement uses TRBV7-9 and TRBJ1-4; TRBD1 matches at 9 bases. The CDR3 has 15 amino acids. V trimming: 5 bases; J trimming: 5 bases; junction bases outside the gene matches: 6. CDR1 SEHNR and CDR2 FQNEAQ come from the germline V gene (reference sequence).

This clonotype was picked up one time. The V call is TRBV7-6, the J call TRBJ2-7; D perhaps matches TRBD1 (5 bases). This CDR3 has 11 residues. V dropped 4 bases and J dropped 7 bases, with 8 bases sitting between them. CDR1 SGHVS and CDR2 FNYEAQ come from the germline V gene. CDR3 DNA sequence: TGTGCCAGCAGCTCAGGGCCAGAGCAGTACTTC. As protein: CASSSGPEQYF.

CDR3 DNA sequence: TGTGCCAGCAGCCCGAACAGGGGGAGCAATCAGCCCCAGCATTTT. This encodes CASSPNRGSNQPQHF. The chain joins TRBV4-2 to TRBJ1-5; 8 nucleotides agree with TRBD1. The ends lost 4 bases at V and 1 base at J; junction bases unmatched: 3. The CDR3 totals 15 residues. CDR1 is LGHNA and CDR2 is YNFKEQ in the germline V gene.

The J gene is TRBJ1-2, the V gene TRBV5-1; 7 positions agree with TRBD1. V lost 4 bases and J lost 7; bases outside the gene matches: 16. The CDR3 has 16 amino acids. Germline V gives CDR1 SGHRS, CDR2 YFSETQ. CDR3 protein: CASSPAQDREERGYTF. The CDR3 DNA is TGCGCCAGCAGCCCCGCACAAGACAGGGAGGAGCGTGGCTACACCTTC.

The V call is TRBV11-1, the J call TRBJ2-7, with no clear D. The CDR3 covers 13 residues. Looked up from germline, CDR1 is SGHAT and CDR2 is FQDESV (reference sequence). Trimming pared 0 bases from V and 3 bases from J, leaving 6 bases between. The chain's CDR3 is CASSLAADYEQYF. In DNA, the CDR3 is TGTGCCAGCAGCTTAGCGGCCGACTACGAGCAGTACTTC.